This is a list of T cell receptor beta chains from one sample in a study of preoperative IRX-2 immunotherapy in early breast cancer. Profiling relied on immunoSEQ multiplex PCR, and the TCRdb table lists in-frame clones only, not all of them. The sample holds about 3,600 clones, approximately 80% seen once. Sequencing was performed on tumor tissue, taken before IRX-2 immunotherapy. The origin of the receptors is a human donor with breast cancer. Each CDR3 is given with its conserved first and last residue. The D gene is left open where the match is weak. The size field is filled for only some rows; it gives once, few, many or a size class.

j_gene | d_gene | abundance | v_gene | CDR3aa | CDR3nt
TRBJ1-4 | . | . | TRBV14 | CASSQEITTPVVF | TGTGCCAGCAGCCAAGAGATTACAACACCTGTCGTATTT
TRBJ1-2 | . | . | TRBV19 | CASSVNSYGYTF | TGTGCCAGTAGTGTAAACAGCTATGGCTACACCTTC
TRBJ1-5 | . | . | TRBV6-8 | CASSPDGSNQPQHF | TGTGCCAGCAGCCCTGACGGATCCAATCAGCCCCAGCATTTT
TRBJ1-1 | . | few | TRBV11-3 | CTSSPGLGEGTEAFF | TGTACCAGCAGCCCTGGGTTAGGGGAGGGCACTGAAGCTTTCTTT
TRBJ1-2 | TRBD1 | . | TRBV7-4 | CASSLQDRAGYTF | TGTGCCAGCAGCTTACAGGACAGGGCAGGCTACACCTTC
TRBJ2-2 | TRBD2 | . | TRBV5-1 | CASSLGLAIGELFF | TGCGCCAGCAGCTTGGGACTAGCTATCGGGGAGCTGTTTTTT
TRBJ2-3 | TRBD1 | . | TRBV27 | CASSFSGGTSTDTQYF | TGTGCCAGCAGTTTTTCAGGGGGTACTAGCACAGATACGCAGTATTTT
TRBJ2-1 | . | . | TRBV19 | CASSDHNEQFF | TGTGCCAGTAGCGACCACAATGAGCAGTTCTTC
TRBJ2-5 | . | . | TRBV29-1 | CSVEPEGRGETQYF | TGCAGCGTTGAACCGGAGGGGAGAGGAGAGACCCAGTACTTC
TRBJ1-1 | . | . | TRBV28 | CASSLFDPNTEAFF | TGTGCCAGCAGTTTGTTCGACCCGAACACTGAAGCTTTCTTT
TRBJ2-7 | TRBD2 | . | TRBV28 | CASRTSGRSSYEQYF | TGTGCCAGCAGGACTAGCGGGAGGAGTTCCTACGAGCAGTACTTC
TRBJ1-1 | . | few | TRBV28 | CASSLQRQNTEAFF | TGTGCCAGCAGTTTGCAGCGGCAGAACACTGAAGCTTTCTTT
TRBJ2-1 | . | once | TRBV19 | CASSPHSRVGSYNEQFF | TGTGCCAGTAGTCCCCACTCGCGGGTGGGCTCCTACAATGAGCAGTTCTTC
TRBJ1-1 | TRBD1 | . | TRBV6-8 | CASLPFGTGQRRTEAFF | TGTGCCAGCTTACCTTTCGGGACAGGGCAAAGGCGGACTGAAGCTTTCTTT
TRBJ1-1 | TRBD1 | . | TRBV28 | CASSSTGGAYTEAFF | TGTGCCAGCAGTTCTACAGGGGGCGCATACACTGAAGCTTTCTTT
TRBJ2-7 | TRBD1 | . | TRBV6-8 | CATRPGQGTYEQYF | TGTGCCACACGACCGGGACAGGGCACCTACGAGCAGTACTTC
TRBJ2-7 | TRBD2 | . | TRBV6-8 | CASSYRGDYYEQYF | TGTGCCAGCAGTTATCGGGGGGACTACTACGAGCAGTACTTC